These 2 T cell receptor beta chains originate from one sample sequenced in a study of blood T cell repertoires in COVID-19. Repertoires were generated with immunoSEQ multiplex PCR, while TCRdb's copy carries only in-frame clones and drops some. The table shows about 190,000 clones, with over 75% occurring only once. Sequenced material: peripheral blood. These receptors originate from a man aged 45-65 years with acute or convalescent COVID-19.

V gene TRBV2 combines with J gene TRBJ1-4; D is possibly TRBD1 (6 bases). V gave up 9 bases and J gave up 2 bases, with 13 bases separating them. Germline values: CDR1 SNHLY, CDR2 FYNNEI. There are 14 residues in the CDR3. Here the CDR3 reads CASPNRDTNEKLFF. CDR3 sequence (DNA): TGTGCCAGTCCTAACAGGGATACTAATGAAAAACTGTTTTTT.

The chain recombines TRBV5-1 with TRBJ2-5, with no clear D. Germline assignment: CDR1 SGHRS and CDR2 YFSETQ. Trimming took 4 bases from V and 0 from J, leaving 4 bases between them. The CDR3 consists of 12 residues. As DNA, the CDR3 is TGCGCCAGCAGCACTTACCAAGAGACCCAGTACTTC. Protein: CASSTYQETQYF.